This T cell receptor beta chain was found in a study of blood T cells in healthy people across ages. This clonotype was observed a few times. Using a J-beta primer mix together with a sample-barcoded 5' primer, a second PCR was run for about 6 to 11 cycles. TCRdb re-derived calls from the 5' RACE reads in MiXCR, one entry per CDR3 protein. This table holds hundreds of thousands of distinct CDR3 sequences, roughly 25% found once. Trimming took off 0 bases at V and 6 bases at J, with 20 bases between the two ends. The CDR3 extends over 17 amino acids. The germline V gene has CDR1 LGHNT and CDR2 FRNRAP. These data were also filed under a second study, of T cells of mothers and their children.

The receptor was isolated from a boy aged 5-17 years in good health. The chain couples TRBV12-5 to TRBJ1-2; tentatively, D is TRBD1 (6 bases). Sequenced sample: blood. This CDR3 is CASGLVTPGHKSHGYTF. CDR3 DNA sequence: TGTGCTAGTGGTTTGGTTACGCCGGGACACAAAAGCCATGGCTACACCTTC.